This T cell receptor beta chain was captured by sequencing in a study of blood T cell repertoires in COVID-19. Overall study context: PBMCs, B-cell-depleted T cells, or T cells provided the cDNA or gDNA that made up the material.

Clones were sequenced by immunoSEQ multiplex PCR, and TCRdb holds only the in-frame ones, with some missing. The sample carries about 200,000 clones, approximately 86% recorded once. Donors of Cohort 3 who recovered were those that had two negative PCRs, clearance, or symptom resolution. The CDR3 extends over 14 amino acids. Germline-derived CDR1 and CDR2 are MNHEY and SVGAGI. V shed 6 bases, J shed 3 bases, and the junction held 3 bases outside the gene matches. In its sample, this clone was seen once. This TCR derives from a woman aged 30 to 39 who had recovered from COVID-19. Material: PBMCs or T cells enriched from blood (not recorded which). The genes are TRBV6-5 and TRBJ1-1, with 11 bases identical to TRBD1. The DNA for the CDR3 is TGTGCCAGCAGGGACAGGGGGCGCGACACTGAAGCTTTCTTT. It encodes CASRDRGRDTEAFF.